These 21 T cell receptor beta chains share one sample of origin, sequenced in a study of blood T cell repertoires in COVID-19. TCRdb's table, derived via immunoSEQ multiplex PCR, lists solely in-frame clones and lacks some. The repertoire holds approximately 50,000 clones, with around 83% as singletons. The specimen sequenced was peripheral blood. All receptors derive from a man in his sixties with acute or convalescent COVID-19.

The rearrangement links TRBV9 to TRBJ2-5; 8 bases align to TRBD2. The trim removed 3 bases at V and 2 bases at J, leaving 3 bases unmatched. This CDR3 contains 14 residues. Germline CDR1 and CDR2: SGDLS and YYNGEE. The CDR3 protein is CASSASGHQETQYF. The DNA of the CDR3 is TGTGCCAGCAGCGCTAGCGGGCATCAAGAGACCCAGTACTTC.

This rearrangement joins TRBV6-5 to TRBJ2-7; D perhaps matches TRBD1 (6 bases). The V end was cut by 6 bases, the J end by 3 bases, with 6 bases between. Germline V gives CDR1 MNHEY, CDR2 SVGAGI. CDR3 length: 11 amino acids. In nucleotides, the CDR3 is TGTGCCAGCAGACAGGGCTACGAGCAGTACTTC. Translation gives CASRQGYEQYF.

This clone was seen a handful of times. V and J are TRBV2 and TRBJ2-7; TRBD2 aligns across 7 bases. The length of the CDR3 is 14 residues. J lost 1 base, V lost 7 bases, and 7 bases had no gene match. Germline CDR1 and CDR2: SNHLY and FYNNEI. CDR3 amino acids: CASTIGLGSYEQYF. The CDR3, as DNA: TGTGCCAGCACTATCGGACTAGGGTCCTACGAGCAGTACTTC.

V usage is TRBV28 and J usage is TRBJ1-6, with D unclear. Trimming took off 6 bases at V and 8 bases at J, with 20 bases between the two ends. Germline loops: CDR1 MDHEN, CDR2 SYDVKM. The CDR3 has 16 residues. CDR3 sequence reads: CASSLLRAGRDSPLHF. For the CDR3, the DNA is TGTGCCAGCAGCCTCCTAAGGGCCGGGAGGGATTCACCCCTCCACTTT.

This chain uses TRBV23-1 with TRBJ2-3; 7 bases agree with TRBD1. TRBV23-1 belongs to the ORF category, with a function that is uncertain. This CDR3 region has 17 residues. The V segment lost 8 bases and the J segment 0 bases; nucleotides outside the gene matches: 14. CDR3 loop: CASGKGAQASSTDTQYF. CDR3 DNA sequence: TGCGCCAGCGGAAAGGGGGCGCAGGCCTCTAGCACAGATACGCAGTATTTT.

The chain is built from TRBV4-1 and TRBJ2-1, with D tentatively TRBD2 (6 bases). Trimming took off 0 bases at V and 2 bases at J, with 14 bases between the two ends. Germline V CDR1 and CDR2: MGHRA, YSYEKL. The CDR3 extends over 17 amino acids. The chain's CDR3 is CASSQEGEGGAYNEQFF. For the CDR3, the DNA is TGCGCCAGCAGCCAAGAGGGTGAGGGAGGCGCCTACAATGAGCAGTTCTTC.

The V gene is TRBV2, the J gene TRBJ1-1; 10 nucleotides align to TRBD1. The length of the CDR3 is 14 residues. Germline values: CDR1 SNHLY, CDR2 FYNNEI. V lost 10 bases and J lost 3; bases outside the gene matches: 8. The CDR3 DNA follows: TGTGCCACCAAAACGGACAGGGGGGACACTGAAGCTTTCTTT. It is translated as CATKTDRGDTEAFF.

V and J are TRBV27 and TRBJ2-3, with D perhaps TRBD2 (6 bases). CDR3 length: 15 amino acids. CDR1 is MNHEY, CDR2 SMNVEV, per germline (reference sequence). V was cut by 0 bases and J by 9 bases, with 16 bases left in between. Here the CDR3 DNA reads TGTGCCAGCAGTTTATCTCGGGGGAGTGGCGGAACGCAGTATTTT. Translated, it gives CASSLSRGSGGTQYF.

The J gene is TRBJ2-7, the V gene TRBV12-3 or TRBV12-4; tentative D call: TRBD1 (6 bases). The CDR3 spans 12 residues. V was pared by 4 bases and J by 3 bases, with 7 bases between. The DNA of the CDR3 is TGTGCCAGCAGTTCGGACAGCTACGAGCAGTACTTC. Translating it yields CASSSDSYEQYF.

The CDR3 sequence: CASSKTLLSGNTIYF. For the CDR3, the DNA is TGTGCCAGCAGTAAAACCTTACTCTCTGGAAACACCATATATTTT. This chain links TRBV28 with TRBJ1-3; D gene unclear. The CDR3 contains 15 residues. From germline, CDR1 is MDHEN and CDR2 SYDVKM. Trimming left V 5 bases short and J 0 bases short, with 11 bases between.

This rearrangement joins TRBV7-9 to TRBJ1-5; D might be TRBD1 (5 bases). V lost 6 bases, J lost 4 bases, and 10 bases lay in between. This CDR3 has 13 amino acids. CDR1 SEHNR and CDR2 FQNEAQ come from the germline V gene (reference sequence). CDR3 region: CASRSGGNQPQHF. CDR3 sequence (DNA): TGTGCCAGCAGGAGCGGGGGGAATCAGCCCCAGCATTTT. The full variable domain, completed using reference TRBV7-9 and TRBJ1-5, is DTGVSQNPRHKITKRGQNVTFRCDPISEHNRLYWYRQTLGQGPEFLTYFQNEAQLEKSRLLSDRFSAERPKGSFSTLEIQRTEQGDSAMYLCASRSGGNQPQHFGDGTRLSIL.

The chain combines TRBV2 with TRBJ2-5; the match to TRBD2 covers 8 bases. Germline assignment: CDR1 SNHLY and CDR2 FYNNEI. CDR3 length: 14 amino acids. V was clipped by 6 bases and J by 1 base; unmatched bases: 4. The CDR3 reads CASSGTSGQETQYF. CDR3 sequence (DNA): TGTGCCAGCAGCGGTACTAGCGGCCAAGAGACCCAGTACTTC. Filled out from reference TRBV2 and TRBJ2-5, the complete variable domain reads EPEVTQTPSHQVTQMGQEVILRCVPISNHLYFYWYRQILGQKVEFLVSFYNNEISEKSEIFDDQFSVERPDGSNFTLKIRSTKLEDSAMYFCASSGTSGQETQYFGPGTRLLVL.

The chain has TRBV7-3 and TRBJ2-7; 8 bases match TRBD2. The V and J ends lost 5 bases and 6 bases, in that order; junction bases with no gene match: 9. This CDR3 is 14 amino acids long. Germline CDR1 is SGHTA and CDR2 is FQGTGA. DNA of the CDR3: TGTGCCAGCAGCCCCTCCCCCACTAGCGGCGAGCAGTACTTC. It is translated as CASSPSPTSGEQYF.

The chain joins TRBV5-1 to TRBJ2-3; perhaps TRBD2 as D (5 bases). V lost 7 bases to trimming and J lost 5 bases, with 11 bases between them. Germline assignment: CDR1 SGHRS and CDR2 YFSETQ. This CDR3 is built from 12 residues. The CDR3 bases are TGCGCCAGCCGGTTAGAGGGAGATACGCAGTATTTT. It yields the protein CASRLEGDTQYF. The full variable domain, its missing parts supplied by reference TRBV5-1 and TRBJ2-3, is KAGVTQTPRYLIKTRGQQVTLSCSPISGHRSVSWYQQTPGQGLQFLFEYFSETQRNKGNFPGRFSGRQFSNSRSEMNVSTLELGDSALYLCASRLEGDTQYFGPGTRLTVL.

In DNA, the CDR3 is TGTGCCAGCAGCTCGGCCTCGGGGACAGGGTCGAGCTACACCTTC. It specifies CASSSASGTGSSYTF. J is TRBJ1-2 and V is TRBV9, with 9 positions matching TRBD1. CDR1 is SGDLS, CDR2 YYNGEE, per germline. After removal of 4 bases from V and 9 bases from J, the junction contained 13 bases not matched to a gene. The CDR3 has 15 amino acids.

The chain combines TRBV19 with TRBJ2-3; tentatively, D is TRBD2 (6 bases). CDR1 is LNHDA, CDR2 SQIVND, per germline (reference sequence). Trimming removed 5 bases from V and 6 bases from J, with 12 bases in between. This CDR3 has 13 amino acids. The CDR3 DNA reads as TGTGCCAGTAGTCTCGGGACTCTGGATACGCAGTATTTT. Protein product: CASSLGTLDTQYF. Variable domain in full (rest from reference TRBV19 and TRBJ2-3): DGGITQSPKYLFRKEGQNVTLSCEQNLNHDAMYWYRQDPGQGLRLIYYSQIVNDFQKGDIAEGYSVSREKKESFPLTVTSAQKNPTAFYLCASSLGTLDTQYFGPGTRLTVL.

Details on this clone: Its ends do not fully match the called genes, so a read error is possible. The V gene is TRBV15, the J gene TRBJ2-7, with D possibly matching TRBD1 (5 bases). Germline V lookup: CDR1 LNHNV, CDR2 YYDKDF (reference sequence). This CDR3 spans 13 amino acids. CDR3 amino acids: CATSKGPRGEEYF. For the CDR3, the DNA is TGTGCCACCAGCAAGGGGCCGCGAGGCGAGGAGTACTTC. The whole variable domain, filled in from reference TRBV15 and TRBJ2-7, reads DAMVIQNPRYQVTQFGKPVTLSCSQTLNHNVMYWYQQKSSQAPKLLFHYYDKDFNNEADTPDNFQSRRPNTSFCFLDIRSPGLGDTAMYLCATSKGPRGEEYFGPGTRLTVT.

This chain links TRBV15 with TRBJ2-2; the match to TRBD2 covers 9 bases. The CDR3 totals 18 residues. V gave up 0 bases and J gave up 5 bases; unmatched junction bases: 10. The germline gives CDR1 LNHNV, CDR2 YYDKDF (reference sequence). The CDR3 coding sequence is TGTGCCACCAGCAGAGATTACGGCGGGAGGGCAGGTACCGGGGAGCTGTTTTTT. It encodes CATSRDYGGRAGTGELFF.

This sequence joins TRBV6-1 and TRBJ1-5; no definite D call. V was shortened by 1 base and J by 9 bases, with 13 bases between the two germline ends. Germline CDR1 and CDR2: MNHNS and SASEGT. This CDR3 comprises 14 residues. The DNA for the CDR3 is TGTGCCAGCAGTGAAGGGACGGGGATGGGGCCCCAGCATTTT. Translation: CASSEGTGMGPQHF.

The gene calls are TRBV4-2 and TRBJ2-2; TRBD1 matches 7 bases. Germline V gene sequence: CDR1 LGHNA, CDR2 YNFKEQ. V gave up 1 base and J gave up 5 bases; unmatched junction bases: 7. This CDR3 region has 16 residues. This CDR3 is CASSQVRGRGTGELFF. DNA of the CDR3: TGTGCCAGCAGCCAAGTAAGGGGGCGAGGAACCGGGGAGCTGTTTTTT.

CDR3 DNA: TGTGCCACCCGCGGCCAGGGGTCGGGCGGCTACACCTTC. Translated, it gives CATRGQGSGGYTF. V usage is TRBV24-1 and J usage is TRBJ1-2; possible D gene TRBD1, 6 bases. The ends were cut back, 9 bases at V and 8 bases at J, with 18 bases in the middle. Germline V gene lookup returns CDR1 KGHDR and CDR2 SFDVKD. The CDR3 consists of 13 residues.